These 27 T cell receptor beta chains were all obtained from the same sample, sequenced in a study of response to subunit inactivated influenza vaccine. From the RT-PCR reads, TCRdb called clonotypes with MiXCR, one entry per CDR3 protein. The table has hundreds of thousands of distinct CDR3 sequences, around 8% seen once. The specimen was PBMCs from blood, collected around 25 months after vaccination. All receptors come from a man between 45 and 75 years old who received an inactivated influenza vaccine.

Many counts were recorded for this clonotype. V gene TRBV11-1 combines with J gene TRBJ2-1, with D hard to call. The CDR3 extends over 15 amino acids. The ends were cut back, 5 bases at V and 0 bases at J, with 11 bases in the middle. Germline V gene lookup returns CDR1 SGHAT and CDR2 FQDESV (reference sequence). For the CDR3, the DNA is TGTGCCAGCAGCCGCAGTCTAAGCTCCTACAATGAGCAGTTCTTC. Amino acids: CASSRSLSSYNEQFF.

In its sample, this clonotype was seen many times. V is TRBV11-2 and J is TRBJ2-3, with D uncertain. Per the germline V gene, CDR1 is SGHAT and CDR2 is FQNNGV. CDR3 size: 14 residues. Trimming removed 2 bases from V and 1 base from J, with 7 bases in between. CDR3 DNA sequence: TGTGCCAGCAGCTTAATTCCACGCACAGATACGCAGTATTTT. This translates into CASSLIPRTDTQYF.

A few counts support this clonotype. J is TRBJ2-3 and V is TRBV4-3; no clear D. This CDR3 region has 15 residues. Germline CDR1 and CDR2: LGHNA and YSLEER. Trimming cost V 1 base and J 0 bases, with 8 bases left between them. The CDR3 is CASSQGWRSTDTQYF. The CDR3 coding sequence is TGCGCCAGCAGCCAAGGGTGGCGGAGCACAGATACGCAGTATTTT.

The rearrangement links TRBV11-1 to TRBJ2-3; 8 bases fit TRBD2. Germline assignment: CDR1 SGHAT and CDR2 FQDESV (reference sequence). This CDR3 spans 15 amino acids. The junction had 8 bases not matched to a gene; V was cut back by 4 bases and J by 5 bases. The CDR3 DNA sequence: TGTGCCAGCAGCTCTATTAGCGGGAAGGGAGATACGCAGTATTTT. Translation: CASSSISGKGDTQYF.

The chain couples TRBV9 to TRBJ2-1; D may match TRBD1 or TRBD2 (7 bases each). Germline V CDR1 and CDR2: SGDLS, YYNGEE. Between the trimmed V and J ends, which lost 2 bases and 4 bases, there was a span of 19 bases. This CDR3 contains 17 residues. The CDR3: CASSVAGAGGAYNEQFF. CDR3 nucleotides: TGTGCCAGCAGCGTCGCAGGGGCAGGGGGGGCTTACAATGAGCAGTTCTTC.

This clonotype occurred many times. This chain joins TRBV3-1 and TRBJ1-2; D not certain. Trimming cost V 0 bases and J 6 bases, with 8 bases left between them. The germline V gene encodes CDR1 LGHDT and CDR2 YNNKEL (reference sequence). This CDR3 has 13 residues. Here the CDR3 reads CASSQEGYNGYTF. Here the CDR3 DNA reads TGTGCCAGCAGCCAAGAGGGTTACAATGGCTACACCTTC.

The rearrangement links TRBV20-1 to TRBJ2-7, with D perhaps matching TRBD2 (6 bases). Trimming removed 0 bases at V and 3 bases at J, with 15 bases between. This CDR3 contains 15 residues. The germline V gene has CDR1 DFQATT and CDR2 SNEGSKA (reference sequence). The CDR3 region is CSARDPASVFYEQYF. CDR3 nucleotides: TGCAGTGCTAGAGATCCGGCTAGCGTTTTCTACGAGCAGTACTTC.

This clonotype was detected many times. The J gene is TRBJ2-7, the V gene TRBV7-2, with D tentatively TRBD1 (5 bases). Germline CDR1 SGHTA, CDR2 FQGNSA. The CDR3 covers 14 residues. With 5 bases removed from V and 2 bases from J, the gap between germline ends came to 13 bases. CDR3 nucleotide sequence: TGTGCCAGCAGCGTCACAGGAACCGCCTACGAGCAGTACTTC. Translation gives CASSVTGTAYEQYF.

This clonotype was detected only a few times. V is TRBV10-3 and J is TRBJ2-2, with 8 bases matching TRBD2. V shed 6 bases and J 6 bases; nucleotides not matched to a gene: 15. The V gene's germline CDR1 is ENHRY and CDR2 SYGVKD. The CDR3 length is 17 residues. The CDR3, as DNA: TGTGCCATCAGCCTCGTCGGGTCGCGGGAGGTCGCCGGGGAGCTGTTTTTT. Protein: CAISLVGSREVAGELFF.

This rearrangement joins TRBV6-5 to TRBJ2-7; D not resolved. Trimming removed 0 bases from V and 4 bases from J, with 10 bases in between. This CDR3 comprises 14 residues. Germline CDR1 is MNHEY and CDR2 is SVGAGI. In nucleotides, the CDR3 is TGTGCCAGCAGTTACTCTAAGGGATCTTACGAGCAGTACTTC. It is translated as CASSYSKGSYEQYF.

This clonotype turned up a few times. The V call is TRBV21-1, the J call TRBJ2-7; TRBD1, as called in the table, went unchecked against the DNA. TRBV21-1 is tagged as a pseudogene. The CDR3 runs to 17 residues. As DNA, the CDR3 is TGTGCCAGCAGCAAACATATCTCGGGACAGGCCTCCTACGAGCAGTACTTC. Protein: CASSKHISGQASYEQYF.

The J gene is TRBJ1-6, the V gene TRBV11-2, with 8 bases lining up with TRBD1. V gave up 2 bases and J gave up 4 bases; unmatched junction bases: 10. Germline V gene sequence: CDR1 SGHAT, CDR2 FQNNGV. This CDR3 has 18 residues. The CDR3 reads CASSLLPGTGGYNSPLHF. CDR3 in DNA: TGTGCCAGCAGCTTATTACCCGGGACAGGCGGTTATAATTCACCCCTCCACTTT.

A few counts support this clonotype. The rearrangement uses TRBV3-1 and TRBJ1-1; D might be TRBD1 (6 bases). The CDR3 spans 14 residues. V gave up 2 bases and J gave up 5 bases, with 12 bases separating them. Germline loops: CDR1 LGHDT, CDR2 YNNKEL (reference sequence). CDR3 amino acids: CASSQWGAETEAFF. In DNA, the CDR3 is TGTGCCAGCAGCCAATGGGGGGCAGAGACTGAAGCTTTCTTT.

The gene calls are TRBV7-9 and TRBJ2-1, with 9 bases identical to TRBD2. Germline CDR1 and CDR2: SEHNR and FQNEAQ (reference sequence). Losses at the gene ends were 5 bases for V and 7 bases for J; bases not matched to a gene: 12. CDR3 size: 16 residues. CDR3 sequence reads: CASSQAVLAGVNEQFF. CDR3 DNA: TGTGCCAGCAGCCAGGCCGTTTTAGCGGGAGTTAATGAGCAGTTCTTC.

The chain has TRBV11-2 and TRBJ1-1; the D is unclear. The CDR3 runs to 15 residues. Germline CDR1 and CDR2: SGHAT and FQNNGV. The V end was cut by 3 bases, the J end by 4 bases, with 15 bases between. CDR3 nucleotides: TGTGCCAGCAGCTTGTCGGGGAGTCTTAGCACTGAAGCTTTCTTT. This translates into CASSLSGSLSTEAFF.

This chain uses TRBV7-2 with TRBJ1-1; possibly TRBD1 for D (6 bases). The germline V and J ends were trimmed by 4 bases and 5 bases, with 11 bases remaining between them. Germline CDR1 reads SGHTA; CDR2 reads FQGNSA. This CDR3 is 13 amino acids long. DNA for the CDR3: TGTGCCAGCAGCTCACAGGGTGCGACTGAAGCTTTCTTT. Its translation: CASSSQGATEAFF.

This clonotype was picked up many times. CDR3 DNA sequence: TGTGCCAGCAGTTACTCGATGGGGGAACAAGAGACCCAGTACTTC. Its protein is CASSYSMGEQETQYF. This chain connects TRBV6-2 or TRBV6-3 to TRBJ2-5, with D perhaps assigned TRBD1 or TRBD2 (5 bases each). Germline lookup yields CDR1 MNHEY and CDR2 SVGEGT. The CDR3 has 15 residues. V lost 0 bases to trimming and J lost 2 bases, with 10 bases between them.

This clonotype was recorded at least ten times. CDR3 residues: CSVGGGGADYGYTF. CDR3 DNA sequence: TGCAGCGTTGGAGGTGGGGGCGCCGACTATGGCTACACCTTC. The chain links TRBV29-1 to TRBJ1-2; D is possibly TRBD1 (6 bases). V gave up 4 bases and J gave up 3 bases, with 15 bases separating them. CDR3 size: 14 residues. Germline V CDR1 and CDR2: SQVTM, ANQGSEA.

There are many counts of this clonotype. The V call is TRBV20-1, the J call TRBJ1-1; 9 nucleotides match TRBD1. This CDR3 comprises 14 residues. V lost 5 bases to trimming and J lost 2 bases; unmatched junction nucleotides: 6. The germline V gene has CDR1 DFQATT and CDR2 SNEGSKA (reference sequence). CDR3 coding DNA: TGCAGTGCTCTCCGACAGGGGGTTAACACTGAAGCTTTCTTT. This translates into CSALRQGVNTEAFF.

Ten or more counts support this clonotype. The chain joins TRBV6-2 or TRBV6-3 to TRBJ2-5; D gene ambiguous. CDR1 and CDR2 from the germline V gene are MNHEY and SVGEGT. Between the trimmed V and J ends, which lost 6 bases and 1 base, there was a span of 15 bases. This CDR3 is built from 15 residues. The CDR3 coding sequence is TGTGCCAGCAGAAGAAGGATACGGCCCCAAGAGACCCAGTACTTC. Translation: CASRRRIRPQETQYF.

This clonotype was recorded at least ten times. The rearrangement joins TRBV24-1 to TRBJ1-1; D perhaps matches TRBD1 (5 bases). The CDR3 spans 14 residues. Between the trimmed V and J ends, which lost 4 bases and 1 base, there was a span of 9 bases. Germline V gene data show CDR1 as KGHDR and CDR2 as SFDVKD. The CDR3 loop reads CATSEGGRNTEAFF. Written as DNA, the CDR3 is TGTGCCACCAGTGAGGGGGGTAGGAACACTGAAGCTTTCTTT.

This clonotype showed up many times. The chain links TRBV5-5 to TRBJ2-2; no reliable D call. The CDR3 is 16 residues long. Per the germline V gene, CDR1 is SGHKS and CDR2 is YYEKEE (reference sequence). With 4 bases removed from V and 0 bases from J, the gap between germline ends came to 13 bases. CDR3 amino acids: CASSTGAVANTGELFF. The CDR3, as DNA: TGTGCCAGCAGCACGGGCGCAGTAGCGAACACCGGGGAGCTGTTTTTT.

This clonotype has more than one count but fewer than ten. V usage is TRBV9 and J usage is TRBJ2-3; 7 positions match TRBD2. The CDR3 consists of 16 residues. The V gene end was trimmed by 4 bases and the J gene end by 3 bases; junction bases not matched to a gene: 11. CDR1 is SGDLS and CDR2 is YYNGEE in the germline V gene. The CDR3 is CASSLVRAGETDTQYF. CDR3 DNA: TGTGCCAGCAGCCTTGTCCGGGCGGGAGAAACAGATACGCAGTATTTT.

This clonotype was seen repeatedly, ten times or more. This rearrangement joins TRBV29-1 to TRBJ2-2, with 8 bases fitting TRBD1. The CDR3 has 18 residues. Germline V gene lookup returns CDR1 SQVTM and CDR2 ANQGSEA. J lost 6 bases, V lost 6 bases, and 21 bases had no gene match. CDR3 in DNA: TGCAGCGTATCAGGGGGCCAACTGGCCTTTTCGACGGCCGGGGAGCTGTTTTTT. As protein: CSVSGGQLAFSTAGELFF.

This CDR3 is CSARVIPQGRPETQYF. CDR3 coding DNA: TGCAGTGCTAGAGTTATTCCACAGGGACGTCCGGAGACCCAGTACTTC. The chain couples TRBV20-1 to TRBJ2-5; weak D call: TRBD1 (6 bases). In germline, CDR1 is DFQATT, CDR2 SNEGSKA (reference sequence). This CDR3 is 16 amino acids long. Trimming removed 1 base at V and 5 bases at J, with 20 bases between.

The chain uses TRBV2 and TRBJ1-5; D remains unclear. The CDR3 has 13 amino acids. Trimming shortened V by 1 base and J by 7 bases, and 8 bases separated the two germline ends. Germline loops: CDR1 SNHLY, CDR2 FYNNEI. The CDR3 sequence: CASSEDRLQPQHF. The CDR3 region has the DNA TGTGCCAGCAGTGAAGATCGACTCCAGCCCCAGCATTTT.

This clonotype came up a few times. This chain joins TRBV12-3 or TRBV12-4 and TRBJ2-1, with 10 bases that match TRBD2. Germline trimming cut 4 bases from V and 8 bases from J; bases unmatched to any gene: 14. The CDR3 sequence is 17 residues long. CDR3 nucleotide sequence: TGTGCCAGCAGTTCCTCACCCTTAGCGGGAGGAGCGGATGAGCAGTTCTTC. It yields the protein CASSSSPLAGGADEQFF.